This TCR beta chain is from a study of T cell repertoires in ileal Crohn's disease. Libraries were prepared by immunoSEQ multiplex PCR; TCRdb keeps only in-frame clonotypes and omits some of them. The profile covers more than 9,000 clones, with around 78% appearing a single time and about 4.9% taken by the ten largest. The CDR3 spans 14 residues. The germline V gene has CDR1 SEHNR and CDR2 FQNEAQ (reference sequence). With V trimmed by 5 bases and J by 4 bases, 7 bases remained unmatched. The sample was ileal tissue. The TCR comes from an adult with Crohn's disease. The V gene is TRBV7-9, the J gene TRBJ1-2, with 7 nucleotides matching TRBD1. CDR3 bases: TGTGCCAGCAGCCCTCCGACAGGGCGCTATGGCTACACCTTC. This codes for CASSPPTGRYGYTF.